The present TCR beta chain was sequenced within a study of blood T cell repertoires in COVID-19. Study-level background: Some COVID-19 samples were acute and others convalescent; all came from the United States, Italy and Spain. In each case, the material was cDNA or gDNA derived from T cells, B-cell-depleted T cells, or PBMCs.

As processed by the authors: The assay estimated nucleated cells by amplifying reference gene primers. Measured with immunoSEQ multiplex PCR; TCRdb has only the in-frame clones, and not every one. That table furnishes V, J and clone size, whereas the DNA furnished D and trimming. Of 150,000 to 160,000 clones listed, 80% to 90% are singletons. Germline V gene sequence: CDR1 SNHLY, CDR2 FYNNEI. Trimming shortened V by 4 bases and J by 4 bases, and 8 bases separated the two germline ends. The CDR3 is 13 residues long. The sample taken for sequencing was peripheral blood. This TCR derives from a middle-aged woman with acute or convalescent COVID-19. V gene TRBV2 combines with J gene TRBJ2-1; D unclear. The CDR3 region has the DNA TGTGCCAGCAGTGTTACAATTTACAATGAGCAGTTCTTC. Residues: CASSVTIYNEQFF.